The T cell receptor beta chain described here comes from a study of response to subunit inactivated influenza vaccine (dated by TCRdb to 2016 to 2018). The study in broad terms: To follow how T cells responded to a trivalent subunit inactivated influenza vaccine, the researchers relied on deep quantitative profiling of the T cell receptor repertoire. Broader findings and caveats from the paper: The authors suggested that each seasonal influenza vaccination may recruit only a limited number of new T cells.

From the cysteine up to the phenylalanine, the CDR3 has a length of 14 residues. Only CDR3 DNA remains: 42 bases, in frame from the first base. CDR1 and CDR2 are drawn from the germline V gene: SGHRS, YFSETQ. The V and J ends are trimmed by 0 bases and 5 bases, leaving 8 bases between them. To note about this clonotype: It lacks a known antigen. It has no much larger one-base neighbor in the sample; base qualities were not kept.

Libraries were built with RT-PCR. These reads were obtained on an Illumina HiSeq 2500. TCRdb reprocessing: public reads trimmed at Q25 with fastp, clones called with MiXCR, in-frame beta chains kept. Rows are combined by CDR3 protein, so each entry shows the most common genes and DNA. The sample contains about 520,000 distinct CDR3 sequences, more than 7% of them found a single time. The ten biggest clones cover approximately 14% of the sample. The sequence was collected from a man aged 45-69 years who received an inactivated influenza vaccine. Donor details come from another sample of the same person, matched by shared clones. Specimen: PBMCs from blood, collected about 24 months after vaccination. The V and J segments used are TRBV5-1 and TRBJ1-4, with the D gene not clear enough to name. The CDR3 region reads CASSLVAGNEKLFF. The DNA reads TGCGCCAGCAGCTTGGTGGCAGGAAATGAAAAACTGTTTTTT.